This TCR beta chain stems from a study of radiotherapy plus CTLA-4 blockade in lung cancer. Across the whole study: Objective responses were observed in approximately 20% of patients, and disease control was achieved by 30% to 40%.

Clones were sequenced by immunoSEQ multiplex PCR, and TCRdb holds only the in-frame ones, with some missing. The data hold roughly 50,000 clones, with 80% to 90% observed a single time. The length of the CDR3 is 11 residues. Germline V gene data show CDR1 as MRHNA and CDR2 as SNTAGT. Trimming left V 2 bases short and J 9 bases short, with 5 bases between. Patients with chemo-refractory metastatic non-small-cell lung cancer received focal radiation plus CTLA-4 blockade with ipilimumab. The sequences come from peripheral blood, collected from a patient treated with radiotherapy plus ipilimumab. This rearrangement joins TRBV6-4 to TRBJ2-1; D is possibly TRBD2 (5 bases). The TCR comes from a human donor with non-small cell lung cancer that progressed on radiotherapy plus ipilimumab. Some clones in this sample may be carry-over from other donors' samples. The CDR3 protein is CASSDAGEQFF. CDR3 DNA sequence: TGTGCCAGCAGTGACGCGGGTGAGCAGTTCTTC.